The sequence of this T cell receptor beta chain was determined in a study of metastatic and nonmetastatic thyroid tumors. Every patient underwent thyroid surgery untreated. The CDR3 has 14 amino acids. With 11 bases removed from V and 6 bases from J, the gap between germline ends came to 20 bases. TCRdb re-called the PCR reads through MiXCR. This table has some 14,000 clones, roughly 36% appearing once. The gene calls are TRBV12-3 or TRBV12-4 and TRBJ2-1, with D unclear. The sequence derives from a male donor with papillary thyroid cancer or a benign thyroid nodule (not recorded which). Some clones in this sample may be carry-over from other donors' samples. Sequenced: tumor tissue. CDR3 region: CACLGRASGNEQFF. The CDR3 coding sequence is TGTGCCTGCTTGGGTCGGGCGTCAGGCAATGAGCAGTTCTTC.